Given below is one T cell receptor beta chain in context. This entry is derived from a study of early T cells in non-severe SARS-CoV-2 infection. One entry per CDR3 protein results from TCRdb running MiXCR on the 5' RACE reads. The sample lists tens of thousands of distinct CDR3 sequences; roughly 5% were seen once. The CDR3 has 15 amino acids. Germline CDR1 reads LGHNA; CDR2 reads YNFKEQ. V was shortened by 1 base and J by 1 base, with 10 bases between the two germline ends. The sequence was collected from an adult who was a healthcare worker with PCR-confirmed SARS-CoV-2 infection or an uninfected control (not recorded which). Material: whole blood. The chain carries TRBV4-2 and TRBJ1-2; D is unresolved. The CDR3 reads CASSQAASNNYGYTF. The CDR3 DNA sequence: TGTGCCAGCAGCCAAGCTGCGTCGAATAACTATGGCTACACCTTC.